The 27 T cell receptor beta chains given below trace back to one sample, sequenced in a study of blood T cell repertoires in COVID-19. Profiling relied on immunoSEQ multiplex PCR, and the TCRdb table lists in-frame clones only, not all of them. The sample holds some 110,000 clones, approximately 88% seen once. The sample comprised peripheral blood. The source of these receptors is a woman in her 70s with acute or convalescent COVID-19.

The rearrangement joins TRBV6-5 to TRBJ2-3; possibly TRBD2 for D (5 bases). CDR1 and CDR2 (germline): MNHEY, SVGAGI. The CDR3 length is 15 residues. V shed 9 bases and J shed 4 bases, with 20 bases lying between them. This CDR3 is CASRLGLIGADTQYF. The CDR3 bases are TGTGCCAGTAGACTTGGACTTATCGGGGCAGATACGCAGTATTTT.

This clone was detected only once. V gene TRBV19 combines with J gene TRBJ1-1, with 8 bases identical to TRBD1. From germline, CDR1 is LNHDA and CDR2 SQIVND (reference sequence). Trimming took 4 bases from V and 5 from J; bases not matched to a gene: 3. The CDR3 loop spans 13 amino acids. CDR3: CASSTQGETEAFF. CDR3 coding DNA: TGTGCCAGTAGTACACAGGGGGAAACTGAAGCTTTCTTT.

This chain connects TRBV7-6 to TRBJ1-3; 7 bases match TRBD1. V dropped 0 bases and J dropped 0; count of bases not matched to a gene: 2. CDR3 size: 16 residues. Germline values: CDR1 SGHVS, CDR2 FNYEAQ. This CDR3 reads CASSLAGGPSGNTIYF. The CDR3 nucleotides are TGTGCCAGCAGCTTAGCAGGGGGCCCCTCTGGAAACACCATATATTTT.

The chain employs TRBV5-6 and TRBJ1-3, with D uncertain. The CDR3 contains 16 residues. Trimming cost V 0 bases and J 1 base, with 11 bases left between them. From germline, CDR1 is SGHDT and CDR2 YYEEEE. The CDR3 DNA reads TGTGCCAGCAGCTTGGTCGGCAGGAGGTCTGGAAACACCATATATTTT. Translating gives CASSLVGRRSGNTIYF.

The chain couples TRBV25-1 to TRBJ2-1; 11 nucleotides align to TRBD2. CDR3 size: 18 residues. V dropped 3 bases and J dropped 2; count of bases not matched to a gene: 9. From germline, CDR1 is MGHDK and CDR2 SYGVNS. CDR3 amino acids: CASSDTSLAGGAYNEQFF. CDR3 nucleotides: TGTGCCAGCAGTGATACCAGTTTAGCGGGGGGGGCCTACAATGAGCAGTTCTTC.

The CDR3 sequence is CATSITGAPGELFF. The CDR3 DNA reads as TGTGCCACCAGCATCACAGGGGCACCGGGGGAGCTGTTTTTT. The chain is built from TRBV15 and TRBJ2-2; TRBD1 matches 7 bases. Germline V lookup: CDR1 LNHNV, CDR2 YYDKDF (reference sequence). V shed 4 bases, J shed 8 bases, and the junction held 7 bases outside the gene matches. The CDR3 runs 14 residues.

The J gene is TRBJ2-7, the V gene TRBV7-9; maybe TRBD2 (5 bases). V was pared by 5 bases and J by 7 bases, with 15 bases between. Germline V gives CDR1 SEHNR, CDR2 FQNEAQ (reference sequence). The CDR3 is 13 residues long. The CDR3 loop reads CASSRTGIGEQYF. The CDR3 DNA is TGTGCCAGCAGCCGGACTGGGATAGGGGAGCAGTACTTC.

The rearrangement links TRBV6-5 to TRBJ2-2, with no clear D. Germline V lookup: CDR1 MNHEY, CDR2 SVGAGI. Trimming took off 6 bases at V and 11 bases at J, with 16 bases between the two ends. This CDR3 comprises 13 residues. The CDR3, as DNA: TGTGCCAGCAGATCCTTGACCGGGTCAGAGCTGTTTTTT. This gives the protein CASRSLTGSELFF.

This clone was seen only once. This chain connects TRBV18 to TRBJ1-3, with D possibly being TRBD1 (5 bases). The CDR3 consists of 14 residues. Per germline, CDR1 KGHSH and CDR2 LQKENI. V was shortened by 2 bases and J by 2 bases, with 7 bases between the two germline ends. The CDR3 DNA reads as TGTGCCAGCTCACCATCGGGGGCTGGAAACACCATATATTTT. Protein: CASSPSGAGNTIYF.

The chain carries TRBV5-1 and TRBJ2-5, with D tentatively TRBD2 (5 bases). This CDR3 contains 13 residues. Trimming shortened V by 4 bases and J by 5 bases, and 12 bases separated the two germline ends. Germline V gene sequence: CDR1 SGHRS, CDR2 YFSETQ. The chain's CDR3 is CASSPRGRETQYF. The CDR3 DNA sequence: TGCGCCAGCAGCCCCCGCGGGCGGGAGACCCAGTACTTC.

The chain recombines TRBV28 with TRBJ2-5; D perhaps matches TRBD2 (6 bases). The CDR3 covers 13 residues. V was shortened by 4 bases and J by 5 bases, with 11 bases between the two germline ends. CDR1 is MDHEN and CDR2 is SYDVKM in the germline V gene. In nucleotides, the CDR3 is TGTGCCAGCAGTTCCTCGGGGGTGGAGACCCAGTACTTC. Encoded protein: CASSSSGVETQYF.

The chain links TRBV2 to TRBJ2-4; D may be TRBD2 (6 bases). The CDR3 runs 14 residues. CDR1 SNHLY and CDR2 FYNNEI come from the germline V gene. V was clipped by 6 bases and J by 0 bases, with 9 bases between them. The CDR3 nucleotides are TGTGCCAGCAGGGGGGGACTAGCCAAAAACATTCAGTACTTC. Encoded protein: CASRGGLAKNIQYF.

CDR3 amino acids: CASSPARQAYGYTF. The CDR3 DNA reads as TGTGCCAGTAGTCCCGCAAGGCAGGCCTATGGCTACACCTTC. V gene TRBV19 combines with J gene TRBJ1-2, with unresolved D. Germline V CDR1 and CDR2: LNHDA, SQIVND (reference sequence). Trimming cost V 5 bases and J 4 bases, with 14 bases left between them. The CDR3 has 14 amino acids. The whole variable domain, filled in from reference TRBV19 and TRBJ1-2, reads DGGITQSPKYLFRKEGQNVTLSCEQNLNHDAMYWYRQDPGQGLRLIYYSQIVNDFQKGDIAEGYSVSREKKESFPLTVTSAQKNPTAFYLCASSPARQAYGYTFGSGTRLTVV.

This clone was detected only a few times. This sequence joins TRBV5-1 and TRBJ2-1, with TRBD1 matching over 8 bases. The CDR3 consists of 16 residues. Germline CDR1 SGHRS, CDR2 YFSETQ. The trim removed 0 bases at V and 4 bases at J, leaving 6 bases unmatched. The CDR3 nucleotides read TGCGCCAGCAGCTTGGTCACAGGGGGTTTTTACAATGAGCAGTTCTTC. It is translated as CASSLVTGGFYNEQFF.

The rearrangement joins TRBV14 to TRBJ2-2, with 10 bases identical to TRBD2. CDR1 is SGHDN, CDR2 FVKESK, per germline. Germline trimming cut 0 bases from V and 0 bases from J; bases unmatched to any gene: 7. The CDR3 consists of 19 residues. The CDR3 DNA reads TGTGCCAGCAGCCAAGATCAGGTACTAGCGGGACCGAACACCGGGGAGCTGTTTTTT. It is translated as CASSQDQVLAGPNTGELFF. Full variable domain (remainder filled in from reference TRBV14 and TRBJ2-2): EAGVTQFPSHSVIEKGQTVTLRCDPISGHDNLYWYRRVMGKEIKFLLHFVKESKQDESGMPNNRFLAERTGGTYSTLKVQPAELEDSGVYFCASSQDQVLAGPNTGELFFGEGSRLTVL.

The chain couples TRBV7-9 to TRBJ1-2; D remains ambiguous. There are 15 residues in the CDR3. Germline lookup yields CDR1 SEHNR and CDR2 FQNEAQ (reference sequence). V lost 5 bases, J lost 5 bases, and 18 bases lay in between. The CDR3 DNA follows: TGTGCCAGCAGCATAGGGCCACCCTCCGTATATGGCTACACCTTC. Residues: CASSIGPPSVYGYTF.

The genes are TRBV6-6 and TRBJ2-3; the match to TRBD2 covers 8 bases. Germline V gene sequence: CDR1 MNHNY, CDR2 SVGAGI (reference sequence). V lost 7 bases and J lost 3; bases outside the gene matches: 12. CDR3 length equals 16 residues. CDR3: CASTSPIAGKTDTQYF. The CDR3 DNA reads TGTGCCAGCACCAGCCCTATAGCGGGAAAGACAGATACGCAGTATTTT.

DNA of the CDR3: TGCAGCGTTGAAATAGGGGGGGCCACTGAAGCTTTCTTT. Translating gives CSVEIGGATEAFF. The chain is built from TRBV29-1 and TRBJ1-1; tentatively, D is TRBD1 (6 bases). This CDR3 is built from 13 residues. The germline V gene encodes CDR1 SQVTM and CDR2 ANQGSEA. V lost 2 bases to trimming and J lost 4 bases, with 11 bases between them.

The genes are TRBV2 and TRBJ2-1; TRBD1 agrees at 9 bases. Looked up from germline, CDR1 is SNHLY and CDR2 is FYNNEI. The CDR3 spans 14 residues. J was trimmed by 8 bases and V by 7 bases; bases with no gene match: 9. CDR3 coding DNA: TGTGCCAGCAAAAGGGACAGGGCCATCGATGAGCAGTTCTTC. Translated, it gives CASKRDRAIDEQFF.

The chain uses TRBV10-3 and TRBJ2-7; 8 bases are a match to TRBD2. The CDR3 consists of 16 residues. Germline lookup yields CDR1 ENHRY and CDR2 SYGVKD. The trim removed 8 bases at V and 2 bases at J, leaving 14 bases unmatched. CDR3 sequence: CAIGRQPSGSTYEQYF. The CDR3 nucleotides are TGTGCCATCGGGAGGCAGCCTAGCGGGTCAACCTACGAGCAGTACTTC.

This clone was observed once. This chain links TRBV6-2 or TRBV6-3 with TRBJ2-2, with 10 bases identical to TRBD2. CDR3 length: 15 residues. Losses at the gene ends were 5 bases for V and 5 bases for J; bases not matched to a gene: 5. In germline, CDR1 is MNHEY, CDR2 SVGEGT. In nucleotides, the CDR3 is TGTGCCAGCAGTCCCAGGACTAGCGGAACCGGGGAGCTGTTTTTT. This encodes CASSPRTSGTGELFF.

The gene calls are TRBV9 and TRBJ2-1, with 8 bases matching TRBD2. The CDR3 has 15 amino acids. Germline V gene sequence: CDR1 SGDLS, CDR2 YYNGEE. The junction had 8 bases not matched to a gene; V was cut back by 2 bases and J by 7 bases. The CDR3 is CASSVDGRARNEQFF. The CDR3 DNA is TGTGCCAGCAGCGTCGACGGGAGGGCCCGGAATGAGCAGTTCTTC.

The V gene is TRBV9, the J gene TRBJ1-1, with D maybe TRBD1 (6 bases). The CDR3 extends over 15 amino acids. CDR1 is SGDLS and CDR2 is YYNGEE in the germline V gene. The V end lost 4 bases, the J end lost 4 bases, and 17 bases lay between the germline ends. The CDR3 nucleotides are TGTGCCAGCAGCACCCGTTGGACAGAGGGCACTGAAGCTTTCTTT. Amino acid sequence: CASSTRWTEGTEAFF.

This chain joins TRBV2 and TRBJ2-5; tentatively, D is TRBD1 (5 bases). V lost 2 bases to trimming and J lost 7 bases, with 8 bases between them. This CDR3 is 12 amino acids long. CDR1 is SNHLY, CDR2 FYNNEI, per germline. The CDR3: CASSERGGTQYF. CDR3 bases: TGTGCCAGCAGTGAAAGGGGTGGGACCCAGTACTTC.

The rearrangement uses TRBV3-1 (or the pseudogene TRBV3-2) and TRBJ2-3, with D possibly being TRBD2 (5 bases). From germline, CDR1 is LGHDT and CDR2 YNNKEL (reference sequence). The CDR3 totals 14 residues. V was clipped by 1 base and J by 7 bases, with 12 bases between them. CDR3 in DNA: TGTGCCAGCAGCCAAGGGACTTTAGCGAATACGCAGTATTTT. Translation: CASSQGTLANTQYF.

In this sample, this clone turned up once. The rearrangement links TRBV7-9 to TRBJ2-7; D remains ambiguous. CDR3 length: 12 amino acids. Per germline, CDR1 SEHNR and CDR2 FQNEAQ (reference sequence). The V gene lost 5 bases and the J gene lost 2 bases, with 7 bases spanning the gap. CDR3 sequence reads: CASSISPYEQYF. The CDR3 region has the DNA TGTGCCAGCAGCATCTCCCCCTACGAGCAGTACTTC.

The chain uses TRBV6-5 and TRBJ2-7; TRBD1 aligns across 7 bases. There are 15 residues in the CDR3. The J segment lost 0 bases and the V segment lost 5 bases, leaving 7 bases of the junction unmatched. Germline V CDR1 and CDR2: MNHEY, SVGAGI. CDR3 in DNA: TGTGCCAGCAGTCTCTCGGACAGGATCTCCTACGAGCAGTACTTC. This translates into CASSLSDRISYEQYF.